These 30 T cell receptor beta chains were sequenced from one sample in a study of T cells after somatic rescue of genetic block. The protocol was immunoSEQ multiplex PCR, while the TCRdb copy is restricted to in-frame clones and leaves out a portion. In the table there are 9,500 to 15,000 clones, roughly two thirds of which are singletons. Sequencing used peripheral blood mononuclear cells (PBMCs). The receptor set was obtained from a boy aged 5-17 years.

This clone has more than one count but fewer than ten. V is TRBV2 and J is TRBJ1-5; D remains unclear. Germline-derived CDR1 and CDR2 are SNHLY and FYNNEI. CDR3 length: 14 amino acids. Trimming took off 2 bases at V and 6 bases at J, with 11 bases between the two ends. CDR3 protein: CASSEMERVQPQHF. The CDR3 DNA follows: TGTGCCAGCAGTGAAATGGAAAGGGTTCAGCCCCAGCATTTT.

This chain uses TRBV5-1 with TRBJ2-1; tentatively, D is TRBD2 (5 bases). The CDR3 totals 13 residues. Germline-derived CDR1 and CDR2 are SGHRS and YFSETQ. Trimming shortened V by 0 bases and J by 7 bases, and 8 bases separated the two germline ends. Written as DNA, the CDR3 is TGCGCCAGCAGCTTGGGACTATCAAATGAGCAGTTCTTC. It codes for CASSLGLSNEQFF.

The rearrangement joins TRBV5-1 to TRBJ2-3, with TRBD1 identical over 9 bases. The CDR3 covers 16 residues. V trimming: 4 bases; J trimming: 0 bases; junction bases outside the gene matches: 6. Germline values: CDR1 SGHRS, CDR2 YFSETQ. The CDR3 bases are TGCGCCAGCAGCAGCTGGACAGGGGTTAGCACAGATACGCAGTATTTT. Its protein is CASSSWTGVSTDTQYF.

The chain uses TRBV28 and TRBJ1-4; D uncertain. Germline CDR1 reads MDHEN; CDR2 reads SYDVKM. V gave up 6 bases and J gave up 2 bases, with 10 bases separating them. CDR3 size: 14 residues. The CDR3 region is CASSLGGTNEKLFF. For the CDR3, the DNA is TGTGCCAGCAGCCTTGGTGGGACTAATGAAAAACTGTTTTTT.

This rearrangement joins TRBV27 to TRBJ1-6; the D is unclear. CDR3 length equals 17 residues. Germline V CDR1 and CDR2: MNHEY, SMNVEV (reference sequence). The V gene lost 4 bases and the J gene lost 0 bases, with 13 bases spanning the gap. CDR3 in amino acids: CASSSLRPSSYNSPLHF. The DNA of the CDR3 is TGTGCCAGCAGTTCGCTGAGGCCGAGCTCCTATAATTCACCCCTCCACTTT.

This clone was seen a few times. This rearrangement joins TRBV15 to TRBJ2-7; a weak D match, TRBD1 (5 bases). The CDR3 sequence is 12 residues long. Trimming took off 6 bases at V and 4 bases at J, with 10 bases between the two ends. The germline V gene has CDR1 LNHNV and CDR2 YYDKDF (reference sequence). The CDR3 is CATSPAGYEQYF. The CDR3 bases are TGTGCCACCAGTCCTGCAGGGTACGAGCAGTACTTC.

This clone was detected a few times. The chain recombines TRBV7-2 with TRBJ2-2; D might be TRBD1 (7 bases). The CDR3 loop spans 16 amino acids. Germline-derived CDR1 and CDR2 are SGHTA and FQGNSA. Trimming stripped 2 bases from V and 5 bases from J, with 15 bases between. CDR3 sequence (DNA): TGTGCCAGCAGCTTACATCCAGGGGGGAATACCGGGGAGCTGTTTTTT. It specifies CASSLHPGGNTGELFF. The variable domain in full, completed from reference TRBV7-2 and TRBJ2-2, reads GAGVSQSPSNKVTEKGKDVELRCDPISGHTALYWYRQSLGQGLEFLIYFQGNSAPDKSGLPSDRFSAERTGGSVSTLTIQRTQQEDSAVYLCASSLHPGGNTGELFFGEGSRLTVL.

V and J are TRBV7-3 and TRBJ2-5; the match to TRBD2 covers 8 bases. V lost 3 bases, J lost 1 base, and 4 bases stayed unmatched. From germline, CDR1 is SGHTA and CDR2 FQGTGA. CDR3 size: 15 residues. CDR3 sequence: CASSFGGGSQETQYF. The DNA for the CDR3 is TGTGCCAGCAGCTTTGGCGGGGGGAGCCAAGAGACCCAGTACTTC. Full variable domain (missing parts from reference TRBV7-3 and TRBJ2-5): GAGVSQTPSNKVTEKGKYVELRCDPISGHTALYWYRQSLGQGPEFLIYFQGTGAADDSGLPNDRFFAVRPEGSVSTLKIQRTERGDSAVYLCASSFGGGSQETQYFGPGTRLLVL.

This chain joins TRBV6-5 and TRBJ2-3; 10 bases line up with TRBD1. Germline V gene sequence: CDR1 MNHEY, CDR2 SVGAGI. The trim removed 4 bases at V and 3 bases at J, leaving 7 bases unmatched. This CDR3 is built from 16 residues. The CDR3 region is CASSWDRGGETDTQYF. The CDR3 DNA sequence: TGTGCCAGCAGTTGGGACAGGGGAGGGGAAACAGATACGCAGTATTTT.

This clone was found once. This sequence joins TRBV2 and TRBJ2-7, with 8 bases aligning to TRBD2. The CDR3 covers 15 residues. Trimming at V came to 5 bases and at J to 1 base, leaving 7 bases not matched to a gene. CDR1 SNHLY and CDR2 FYNNEI come from the germline V gene. The CDR3 loop reads CASSTSGRGSYEQYF. The CDR3 DNA reads TGTGCCAGCAGTACCAGCGGGAGAGGGTCCTACGAGCAGTACTTC. Full variable domain (remainder filled in from reference TRBV2 and TRBJ2-7): EPEVTQTPSHQVTQMGQEVILRCVPISNHLYFYWYRQILGQKVEFLVSFYNNEISEKSEIFDDQFSVERPDGSNFTLKIRSTKLEDSAMYFCASSTSGRGSYEQYFGPGTRLTVT.

This clone occurred a few times. This chain connects TRBV6-1 to TRBJ2-7, with 7 nucleotides matching TRBD1. With V trimmed by 6 bases and J by 1 base, 9 bases remained unmatched. The germline V gene encodes CDR1 MNHNS and CDR2 SASEGT. This CDR3 is built from 15 residues. Here the CDR3 DNA reads TGTGCCAGCAGCTCGTTGTCGACAGGGTCCTACGAGCAGTACTTC. As protein: CASSSLSTGSYEQYF.

V is TRBV5-6 and J is TRBJ2-7; 9 bases fit TRBD1. This CDR3 has 14 amino acids. Germline CDR1 SGHDT, CDR2 YYEEEE. V dropped 0 bases and J dropped 5; count of bases not matched to a gene: 3. CDR3 sequence: CASSLGDREDEQYF. The DNA of the CDR3 is TGTGCCAGCAGCTTGGGGGACAGGGAAGACGAGCAGTACTTC.

The V gene is TRBV28, the J gene TRBJ2-2; tentatively, D is TRBD1 (8 bases). CDR1 is MDHEN and CDR2 is SYDVKM in the germline V gene. The CDR3 contains 17 residues. Trimming removed 7 bases at V and 2 bases at J, with 20 bases between. The CDR3 reads CASTRGVGQGNTGELFF. DNA for the CDR3: TGTGCCAGCACCCGGGGGGTAGGACAGGGAAACACCGGGGAGCTGTTTTTT.

This clone came up a few times. This chain links TRBV18 with TRBJ1-5; unclear D gene. This CDR3 is 15 amino acids long. Trimming cost V 3 bases and J 0 bases, with 9 bases left between them. Germline values: CDR1 KGHSH, CDR2 LQKENI. The DNA of the CDR3 is TGTGCCAGCTCACCGACACAGAATAGCAATCAGCCCCAGCATTTT. This translates into CASSPTQNSNQPQHF.

The chain uses TRBV30 and TRBJ2-2; 9 bases are a match to TRBD1. The CDR3 is made up of 14 amino acids. Germline CDR1 GTSNPN, CDR2 SVGIG (reference sequence). Unmatched junction bases numbered 6, after V lost 5 bases and J lost 5 bases. CDR3 nucleotides: TGTGCCTGGCAACAGGGGGCAGGGACCGGGGAGCTGTTTTTT. Its protein is CAWQQGAGTGELFF.

CDR3 in DNA: TGTGCCAGCAGGGTTTTCTTAGCGGGGCCTCCCTACGAGCAGTACTTC. It yields the protein CASRVFLAGPPYEQYF. This chain joins TRBV6-6 and TRBJ2-7; TRBD2 agrees at 8 bases. Germline V gene lookup returns CDR1 MNHNY and CDR2 SVGAGI (reference sequence). With V trimmed by 6 bases and J by 2 bases, 12 bases remained unmatched. The CDR3 is 16 residues long.

CDR3 bases: TGTGCCAGCAGTGGCGACAGGGGGCGATATACTGAAGCTTTCTTT. Translation: CASSGDRGRYTEAFF. The chain couples TRBV19 to TRBJ1-1; 10 positions match TRBD1. CDR3 length equals 15 residues. The ends lost 9 bases at V and 5 bases at J; junction bases unmatched: 12. CDR1 and CDR2 (germline): LNHDA, SQIVND (reference sequence).

The V and J genes are TRBV25-1 and TRBJ1-2; maybe TRBD1 (5 bases). Germline-derived CDR1 and CDR2 are MGHDK and SYGVNS. V lost 0 bases to trimming and J lost 3 bases, with 11 bases between them. This CDR3 region has 15 residues. The DNA of the CDR3 is TGTGCCAGCAGTGAATATCTTCCGGGGGACTATGGCTACACCTTC. Encoded protein: CASSEYLPGDYGYTF.

The chain combines TRBV28 with TRBJ2-2; 8 bases agree with TRBD2. This CDR3 has 15 residues. Germline trimming cut 5 bases from V and 3 bases from J; bases unmatched to any gene: 5. Germline V lookup: CDR1 MDHEN, CDR2 SYDVKM. CDR3 amino acids: CASSRPGLDTGELFF. The CDR3 region has the DNA TGTGCCAGCAGTCGCCCGGGACTAGACACCGGGGAGCTGTTTTTT.

The chain employs TRBV27 and TRBJ2-3, with 10 bases that match TRBD2. Germline values: CDR1 MNHEY, CDR2 SMNVEV (reference sequence). The ends lost 3 bases at V and 6 bases at J; junction bases unmatched: 12. The CDR3 consists of 17 residues. The CDR3 here is CASSFMALAGVRDTQYF. CDR3 DNA sequence: TGTGCCAGCAGTTTTATGGCTCTAGCGGGAGTTAGGGATACGCAGTATTTT.

The chain carries TRBV21-1 and TRBJ2-4; the tabulated D call, TRBD1, remains unverified against the DNA. TRBV21-1 is an annotated pseudogene. This CDR3 comprises 16 residues. The CDR3 is CASSRRQGLAKNIQYF. In DNA form, the CDR3 reads TGTGCCAGCAGTCGTAGACAGGGGTTAGCCAAAAACATTCAGTACTTC.

The V gene is TRBV9, the J gene TRBJ2-6; D is unclear. The CDR3 covers 18 residues. The V end was cut by 0 bases, the J end by 0 bases, with 13 bases between. The germline gives CDR1 SGDLS, CDR2 YYNGEE. The CDR3 loop is CASSVGAVGISGANVLTF. Written as DNA, the CDR3 is TGTGCCAGCAGCGTAGGCGCCGTTGGGATCTCTGGGGCCAACGTCCTGACTTTC.

The chain has TRBV2 and TRBJ1-1, with 9 bases matching TRBD1. The CDR3 runs 12 residues. Germline V gene data show CDR1 as SNHLY and CDR2 as FYNNEI. CDR3 region: CATKGTGQEAFF. In DNA form, the CDR3 reads TGTGCGACCAAGGGGACAGGGCAGGAAGCTTTCTTT.

This chain uses TRBV29-1 with TRBJ1-2; no clear D gene. The CDR3 is 11 residues long. Trimming shortened V by 2 bases and J by 5 bases, and 6 bases separated the two germline ends. Germline V gene sequence: CDR1 SQVTM, CDR2 ANQGSEA. The CDR3 here is CSVESVYGYTF. The CDR3 DNA reads as TGCAGCGTTGAATCGGTTTATGGCTACACCTTC.

This chain joins TRBV18 and TRBJ2-5; the D is unclear. The CDR3 contains 12 residues. Trimming pared 6 bases from V and 0 bases from J, leaving 5 bases between. The germline CDR1 and CDR2 sequences are KGHSH and LQKENI. CDR3 protein: CASSRYQETQYF. The DNA for the CDR3 is TGTGCCAGCTCCCGATACCAAGAGACCCAGTACTTC. The complete variable domain, with remaining parts taken from reference TRBV18 and TRBJ2-5, reads NAGVMQNPRHLVRRRGQEARLRCSPMKGHSHVYWYRQLPEEGLKFMVYLQKENIIDESGMPKERFSAEFPKEGPSILRIQQVVRGDSAAYFCASSRYQETQYFGPGTRLLVL.

This chain connects TRBV28 to TRBJ1-2, with a tentative D call TRBD1 (5 bases). Germline CDR1 and CDR2: MDHEN and SYDVKM. The CDR3 covers 14 residues. Trimming removed 2 bases at V and 3 bases at J, with 10 bases between. The CDR3 region has the DNA TGTGCCAGCAGTTTAGGTCCAGGGCACTATGGCTACACCTTC. Protein product: CASSLGPGHYGYTF.

The chain has TRBV7-9 and TRBJ2-7, with 7 bases lining up with TRBD1. The CDR3 covers 12 residues. Germline trimming cut 4 bases from V and 4 bases from J; bases unmatched to any gene: 1. Per the germline V gene, CDR1 is SEHNR and CDR2 is FQNEAQ (reference sequence). This chain's CDR3 is CASSSTGYEQYF. DNA for the CDR3: TGTGCCAGCAGCTCGACAGGGTACGAGCAGTACTTC. Supplemented by reference TRBV7-9 and TRBJ2-7, the full variable domain reads DTGVSQNPRHKITKRGQNVTFRCDPISEHNRLYWYRQTLGQGPEFLTYFQNEAQLEKSRLLSDRFSAERPKGSFSTLEIQRTEQGDSAMYLCASSSTGYEQYFGPGTRLTVT.

The chain is built from TRBV29-1 and TRBJ2-1; D gene ambiguous. This CDR3 spans 16 amino acids. The V gene's germline CDR1 is SQVTM and CDR2 ANQGSEA. Trimming left V 8 bases short and J 4 bases short, with 24 bases between. Here the CDR3 DNA reads TGCAGCTCTTCGCCCTTGGGTCGTCCCCTTTACAATGAGCAGTTCTTC. Encoded protein: CSSSPLGRPLYNEQFF.

The J gene is TRBJ2-5, the V gene TRBV7-2; possibly TRBD1 for D (5 bases). The CDR3 totals 13 residues. Per germline, CDR1 SGHTA and CDR2 FQGNSA. V was shortened by 5 bases and J by 5 bases, with 12 bases between the two germline ends. CDR3 bases: TGTGCCAGCAGCATACAGGTGGGGGAGACCCAGTACTTC. Translation gives CASSIQVGETQYF.

The V call is TRBV2, the J call TRBJ1-1; D is undetermined. CDR3 length equals 15 residues. CDR1 is SNHLY, CDR2 FYNNEI, per germline. V was pared by 2 bases and J by 4 bases, with 14 bases between. CDR3 residues: CASSERTRGGTEAFF. The CDR3 DNA sequence: TGTGCCAGCAGTGAAAGAACCCGAGGTGGCACTGAAGCTTTCTTT.